A single sample is the source of the 12 T cell receptor beta chains below, sequenced in a study of graft-versus-host responses after intestinal transplantation. TCRdb's copy holds only in-frame clones and misses some; the assay was immunoSEQ multiplex PCR. The sample shows over 85,000 clones, 85% to 95% of them seen only once. The antigens of these receptors remain unknown. Sequencing used unstimulated CD8+ T cells sorted from spleen or lymph node cells, obtained before intestinal transplant. The origin of the receptors is a human donor who received an intestinal transplant.

The J gene is TRBJ1-2, the V gene TRBV6-5, with D possibly being TRBD1 (5 bases). The germline V gene encodes CDR1 MNHEY and CDR2 SVGAGI. V dropped 2 bases and J dropped 0 bases, with 7 bases sitting between them. The CDR3 is 14 residues long. In DNA, the CDR3 is TGTGCCAGCAGTTACGGGGGGGCTAACTATGGCTACACCTTC. Residues: CASSYGGANYGYTF.

The chain combines TRBV7-2 with TRBJ2-4; D is unclear. The CDR3 runs 12 residues. Trimming shortened V by 5 bases and J by 5 bases, and 7 bases separated the two germline ends. CDR1 is SGHTA and CDR2 is FQGNSA in the germline V gene. The CDR3 nucleotides read TGTGCCAGCAGCGTGAGTCAAAACATTCAGTACTTC. Amino acids: CASSVSQNIQYF.

The gene calls are TRBV19 and TRBJ1-5; 7 nucleotides agree with TRBD1. The CDR3 covers 15 residues. J was trimmed by 0 bases and V by 3 bases; bases with no gene match: 2. Germline lookup yields CDR1 LNHDA and CDR2 SQIVND (reference sequence). The CDR3 region has the DNA TGTGCCAGTAGTATCGCAGGGGGTAGCAATCAGCCCCAGCATTTT. This gives the protein CASSIAGGSNQPQHF.

The chain couples TRBV27 to TRBJ2-1, with a possible D match to TRBD2 (6 bases). Germline loops: CDR1 MNHEY, CDR2 SMNVEV (reference sequence). V gave up 5 bases and J gave up 5 bases, with 13 bases separating them. The CDR3 totals 14 residues. The CDR3 reads CASSPRLVNNEQFF. The CDR3 DNA sequence: TGTGCCAGCAGTCCTCGACTAGTAAACAATGAGCAGTTCTTC.

The chain couples TRBV9 to TRBJ2-1; D is perhaps TRBD2 (6 bases). Germline CDR1 SGDLS, CDR2 YYNGEE. This CDR3 spans 15 amino acids. With 3 bases removed from V and 0 bases from J, the gap between germline ends came to 10 bases. CDR3 nucleotide sequence: TGTGCCAGCAGCGCGGACGGGGGCTCCTACAATGAGCAGTTCTTC. This translates into CASSADGGSYNEQFF.

This chain uses TRBV6-6 with TRBJ1-5; tentative D call: TRBD1 (6 bases). This CDR3 has 13 amino acids. Germline V gives CDR1 MNHNY, CDR2 SVGAGI (reference sequence). V shed 8 bases and J shed 4 bases, with 12 bases lying between them. CDR3 protein: CASFEGGNQPQHF. The DNA for the CDR3 is TGTGCCAGCTTTGAGGGGGGGAATCAGCCCCAGCATTTT.

The chain couples TRBV6-1 to TRBJ1-1; no clear D gene. The length of the CDR3 is 13 residues. V was shortened by 1 base and J by 6 bases, with 9 bases between the two germline ends. Germline V gene data show CDR1 as MNHNS and CDR2 as SASEGT. The CDR3 DNA is TGTGCCAGCAGTGAAGATCCAGGTGCTGAAGCTTTCTTT. Amino acids: CASSEDPGAEAFF.

This chain joins TRBV7-9 and TRBJ2-1; tentative D call: TRBD1 (5 bases). Trimming shortened V by 2 bases and J by 2 bases, and 10 bases separated the two germline ends. This CDR3 is 15 amino acids long. The germline V gene encodes CDR1 SEHNR and CDR2 FQNEAQ (reference sequence). This CDR3 is CASSLSGNPYNEQFF. CDR3 coding DNA: TGTGCCAGCAGCTTATCAGGGAACCCCTACAATGAGCAGTTCTTC.

The rearrangement joins TRBV15 to TRBJ2-5; the match to TRBD1 covers 9 bases. With 3 bases clipped from V and 5 bases from J, the junction kept 10 bases outside the gene matches. The CDR3 totals 16 residues. Germline-derived CDR1 and CDR2 are LNHNV and YYDKDF (reference sequence). This CDR3 reads CATSREQGAPEETQYF. In DNA form, the CDR3 reads TGTGCCACCAGCAGGGAACAGGGGGCGCCGGAGGAGACCCAGTACTTC.

The chain employs TRBV11-2 and TRBJ2-7; 13 nucleotides match TRBD2. Trimming took 5 bases from V and 3 from J; bases not matched to a gene: 1. The CDR3 spans 14 residues. Germline CDR1 is SGHAT and CDR2 is FQNNGV. The chain's CDR3 is CASSRTSGGYEQYF. The CDR3 DNA reads TGTGCCAGCAGCCGGACTAGCGGGGGCTACGAGCAGTACTTC.

CDR3 residues: CASSLDQGPEAFF. The CDR3 region has the DNA TGTGCCAGCAGCTTAGACCAGGGCCCTGAAGCTTTCTTT. The genes are TRBV11-1 and TRBJ1-1; D may be TRBD1 (5 bases). Trimming removed 1 base at V and 6 bases at J, with 9 bases between. This CDR3 is 13 amino acids long. From germline, CDR1 is SGHAT and CDR2 FQDESV (reference sequence).

This sequence joins TRBV2 and TRBJ2-7; 11 nucleotides match TRBD2. The CDR3 is 15 residues long. Per germline, CDR1 SNHLY and CDR2 FYNNEI. V shed 6 bases, J shed 4 bases, and the junction held 8 bases outside the gene matches. CDR3 sequence reads: CASRSLSGRVYEQYF. CDR3 in DNA: TGTGCCAGCAGGAGCCTTAGCGGGAGGGTATACGAGCAGTACTTC. The full variable domain, completed using reference TRBV2 and TRBJ2-7, is EPEVTQTPSHQVTQMGQEVILRCVPISNHLYFYWYRQILGQKVEFLVSFYNNEISEKSEIFDDQFSVERPDGSNFTLKIRSTKLEDSAMYFCASRSLSGRVYEQYFGPGTRLTVT.